The 28 T cell receptor beta chains presented below share a single source sample, sequenced in a study of CD8+ T cells in alopecia areata. cDNA prepared by RNA extraction and subsequent reverse transcription served as the template for sequencing. TCRdb's copy holds only in-frame clones and misses some; the assay was immunoSEQ multiplex PCR. This table holds about 140,000 clones, about 85% found once. Treatment specified: oral pan-JAK inhibitor, 5-10 mg twice daily. The specimen comprised CD8+ T cells sorted from blood, sampled at week 4, from a patient treated with tofacitinib. All receptors derive from a human donor with alopecia areata.

The genes are TRBV29-1 and TRBJ2-7; a possible D gene is TRBD1 (5 bases). V was clipped by 4 bases and J by 2 bases, with 15 bases between them. Germline V lookup: CDR1 SQVTM, CDR2 ANQGSEA. This CDR3 comprises 14 residues. In DNA, the CDR3 is TGCAGCGTTGTTTTGTCAGGGATGACCTACGAGCAGTACTTC. It yields the protein CSVVLSGMTYEQYF.

This CDR3 is CSAVRMDRTYEQYF. For the CDR3, the DNA is TGCAGCGCTGTCCGGATGGACAGGACCTACGAGCAGTACTTC. V gene TRBV29-1 combines with J gene TRBJ2-7, with 7 bases identical to TRBD1. V shed 7 bases, J shed 2 bases, and the junction held 11 bases outside the gene matches. Germline V gene data show CDR1 as SQVTM and CDR2 as ANQGSEA. This CDR3 region has 14 residues.

This chain connects TRBV27 to TRBJ1-1, with D unresolved. Trimming shortened V by 0 bases and J by 1 base, and 6 bases separated the two germline ends. Germline V gene lookup returns CDR1 MNHEY and CDR2 SMNVEV (reference sequence). This CDR3 spans 14 amino acids. For the CDR3, the DNA is TGTGCCAGCAGTTTATCGCCAGGGAACACTGAAGCTTTCTTT. Protein product: CASSLSPGNTEAFF.

The rearrangement uses TRBV29-1 and TRBJ2-1, with 11 positions matching TRBD2. Germline CDR1 SQVTM, CDR2 ANQGSEA. Germline trimming cut 2 bases from V and 7 bases from J; bases unmatched to any gene: 7. CDR3 length equals 15 residues. The CDR3 region is CSVELAGGAWNEQFF. Written as DNA, the CDR3 is TGCAGCGTTGAATTAGCGGGAGGGGCTTGGAATGAGCAGTTCTTC.

The rearrangement joins TRBV5-4 to TRBJ2-7; the D gene could be TRBD1 or TRBD2 (5 bases each). The CDR3 length is 14 residues. The V end lost 0 bases, the J end lost 3 bases, and 10 bases lay between the germline ends. Germline values: CDR1 SGHNT, CDR2 YYREEE (reference sequence). The CDR3 DNA follows: TGTGCCAGCAGCTTGGGTGCTGGGGGCTACGAGCAGTACTTC. Translation: CASSLGAGGYEQYF.

V usage is TRBV5-4 and J usage is TRBJ2-2, with 16 bases identical to TRBD2. This CDR3 is 19 amino acids long. With 4 bases clipped from V and 5 bases from J, the junction kept 11 bases outside the gene matches. From germline, CDR1 is SGHNT and CDR2 YYREEE (reference sequence). Here the CDR3 reads CASSDLGLAGGPSTGELFF. Written as DNA, the CDR3 is TGTGCCAGCAGCGATCTGGGACTAGCGGGAGGGCCGAGTACCGGGGAGCTGTTTTTT.

The chain employs TRBV19 and TRBJ2-5; maybe TRBD1 (7 bases). The V gene's germline CDR1 is LNHDA and CDR2 SQIVND (reference sequence). This CDR3 comprises 15 residues. V lost 7 bases, J lost 4 bases, and 19 bases lay in between. CDR3 region: CASTHRQGGGETQYF. The CDR3 coding sequence is TGTGCCAGTACACACCGACAGGGAGGAGGAGAGACCCAGTACTTC.

The rearrangement uses TRBV13 and TRBJ1-5; D call uncertain. Trimming shortened V by 0 bases and J by 0 bases, and 6 bases separated the two germline ends. The CDR3 length is 15 residues. Germline loops: CDR1 PRHDT, CDR2 FYEKMQ (reference sequence). The CDR3 spells CASSLGRNSNQPQHF. The CDR3 bases are TGTGCCAGCAGCTTAGGACGGAATAGCAATCAGCCCCAGCATTTT. The full variable domain, with the rest looked up from reference TRBV13 and TRBJ1-5, is AAGVIQSPRHLIKEKRETATLKCYPIPRHDTVYWYQQGPGQDPQFLISFYEKMQSDKGSIPDRFSAQQFSDYHSELNMSSLELGDSALYFCASSLGRNSNQPQHFGDGTRLSIL.

The chain's CDR3 is CASSPYTGELFF. CDR3 DNA sequence: TGTGCCAGCTCCCCATACACCGGGGAGCTGTTTTTT. The chain uses TRBV2 and TRBJ2-2, with D hard to call. Germline V gene data show CDR1 as SNHLY and CDR2 as FYNNEI. V was shortened by 8 bases and J by 3 bases, with 7 bases between the two germline ends. The CDR3 is made up of 12 amino acids.

This clone was seen once. This rearrangement joins TRBV7-9 to TRBJ2-7, with 8 bases that match TRBD2. This CDR3 comprises 15 residues. In germline, CDR1 is SEHNR, CDR2 FQNEAQ (reference sequence). V lost 4 bases and J lost 3; bases outside the gene matches: 8. The DNA for the CDR3 is TGTGCCAGCAGCTCGTCATCGGGGGGGAGCTACGAGCAGTACTTC. Its translation is CASSSSSGGSYEQYF.

V usage is TRBV30 and J usage is TRBJ2-1; the D is unclear. Looked up from germline, CDR1 is GTSNPN and CDR2 is SVGIG (reference sequence). Trimming pared 0 bases from V and 1 base from J, leaving 16 bases between. This CDR3 spans 17 amino acids. The chain's CDR3 is CAWSVGVTWGSYNEQFF. The CDR3 nucleotides read TGTGCCTGGAGTGTAGGCGTTACCTGGGGTTCCTACAATGAGCAGTTCTTC.

This clone was counted a few times. The chain combines TRBV19 with TRBJ2-1, with D uncertain. Trimming left V 2 bases short and J 8 bases short, with 10 bases between. This CDR3 is built from 13 residues. Germline CDR1 and CDR2: LNHDA and SQIVND (reference sequence). This CDR3 is CASSIFPSHEQFF. CDR3 nucleotide sequence: TGTGCCAGTAGTATATTCCCTAGTCATGAGCAGTTCTTC.

This clone has a single count. The genes are TRBV9 and TRBJ1-4; D possibly corresponds to TRBD1 (5 bases). The germline CDR1 and CDR2 sequences are SGDLS and YYNGEE. Trimming took off 3 bases at V and 4 bases at J, with 13 bases between the two ends. The CDR3 extends over 15 amino acids. The CDR3 is CASSATGTVNEKLFF. The CDR3 coding sequence is TGTGCCAGCAGCGCCACCGGGACGGTTAATGAAAAACTGTTTTTT.

This clone came up a few times. J is TRBJ2-5 and V is TRBV29-1; D is ambiguous. The V gene lost 5 bases and the J gene lost 3 bases, with 7 bases spanning the gap. Germline V gives CDR1 SQVTM, CDR2 ANQGSEA. This CDR3 is 11 amino acids long. This CDR3 reads CSVYTKETQYF. The DNA of the CDR3 is TGCAGCGTTTACACGAAAGAGACCCAGTACTTC.

The gene calls are TRBV5-6 and TRBJ2-7; the match to TRBD2 covers 10 bases. The CDR3 loop spans 15 amino acids. Germline lookup yields CDR1 SGHDT and CDR2 YYEEEE. V shed 2 bases, J shed 2 bases, and the junction held 4 bases outside the gene matches. The CDR3, as DNA: TGTGCCAGCAGCTTAAGACTAGCGGGCCCCTACGAGCAGTACTTC. Amino acids: CASSLRLAGPYEQYF.

The CDR3 sequence: CASRQGSYEQYF. The CDR3 DNA follows: TGTGCCAGTAGACAGGGAAGCTACGAGCAGTACTTC. This chain uses TRBV19 with TRBJ2-7; D may be TRBD1 (6 bases). The CDR3 loop spans 12 amino acids. V dropped 6 bases and J dropped 3 bases, with 9 bases sitting between them. The V gene's germline CDR1 is LNHDA and CDR2 SQIVND (reference sequence).

The V call is TRBV5-6, the J call TRBJ2-1, with D unresolved. Germline V gene sequence: CDR1 SGHDT, CDR2 YYEEEE. The CDR3 totals 14 residues. Trimming pared 0 bases from V and 6 bases from J, leaving 10 bases between. CDR3 bases: TGTGCCAGCAGCTTGGGCGATCTTACCAATGAGCAGTTCTTC. Protein product: CASSLGDLTNEQFF.

The chain carries TRBV30 and TRBJ1-5; D perhaps matches TRBD1 (5 bases). The CDR3 covers 13 residues. V was clipped by 0 bases and J by 5 bases, with 8 bases between them. Germline V CDR1 and CDR2: GTSNPN, SVGIG (reference sequence). The CDR3 region is CAWSVQGYQPQHF. The CDR3 DNA reads as TGTGCCTGGAGTGTCCAGGGATATCAGCCCCAGCATTTT.

The chain recombines TRBV29-1 with TRBJ2-1; TRBD1 aligns across 7 bases. After removal of 6 bases from V and 7 bases from J, the junction contained 6 bases not matched to a gene. Looked up from germline, CDR1 is SQVTM and CDR2 is ANQGSEA. This CDR3 comprises 12 residues. The CDR3 region has the DNA TGCAGCGTCTATGACAGGGAAAATGAGCAGTTCTTC. It translates to CSVYDRENEQFF.

The rearrangement links TRBV29-1 to TRBJ2-3, with D perhaps matching TRBD1 or TRBD2 (5 bases each). The CDR3 is made up of 15 amino acids. V lost 1 base to trimming and J lost 5 bases, with 16 bases between them. Looked up from germline, CDR1 is SQVTM and CDR2 is ANQGSEA. As DNA, the CDR3 is TGCAGCGTTGAAGGGGCTAGCCAAGGGGAAGATACGCAGTATTTT. This codes for CSVEGASQGEDTQYF.

The rearrangement uses TRBV2 and TRBJ2-1; D tentatively reads TRBD1 or TRBD2 (5 bases each). Trimming stripped 5 bases from V and 0 bases from J, with 14 bases between. This CDR3 contains 16 residues. Per the germline V gene, CDR1 is SNHLY and CDR2 is FYNNEI. In DNA form, the CDR3 reads TGTGCCAGCAGTCCACTGGGACCTAGCTCCTACAATGAGCAGTTCTTC. Translated: CASSPLGPSSYNEQFF.

The count of this clone is one. The chain joins TRBV20-1 to TRBJ2-7; no reliable D call. V gave up 0 bases and J gave up 6 bases, with 6 bases separating them. The CDR3 extends over 11 amino acids. Germline CDR1 reads DFQATT; CDR2 reads SNEGSKA (reference sequence). For the CDR3, the DNA is TGCAGTGCTAGAGAAGGGTTCGAGCAGTACTTC. Amino acid sequence: CSAREGFEQYF.

The rearrangement links TRBV29-1 to TRBJ1-1; D unresolved. The V end was cut by 7 bases, the J end by 2 bases, with 8 bases between. There are 11 residues in the CDR3. The germline V gene has CDR1 SQVTM and CDR2 ANQGSEA. The DNA for the CDR3 is TGCAGCGCCCTACAAAACACTGAAGCTTTCTTT. Translation: CSALQNTEAFF. The full variable domain, rest sourced from reference TRBV29-1 and TRBJ1-1, is SAVISQKPSRDICQRGTSLTIQCQVDSQVTMMFWYRQQPGQSLTLIATANQGSEATYESGFVIDKFPISRPNLTFSTLTVSNMSPEDSSIYLCSALQNTEAFFGQGTRLTVV.

V gene TRBV29-1 combines with J gene TRBJ2-1; D perhaps matches TRBD1 (6 bases). Germline loops: CDR1 SQVTM, CDR2 ANQGSEA. CDR3 length: 14 amino acids. The ends were cut back, 5 bases at V and 8 bases at J, with 19 bases in the middle. CDR3 amino acids: CSVLRGSSGYEQFF. In nucleotides, the CDR3 is TGCAGCGTTCTCAGGGGCTCTTCTGGCTATGAGCAGTTCTTC.

For this clone: An end of the junction differs from the germline gene, which may be a read error. The chain carries TRBV30 and TRBJ2-2; D may be TRBD1 or TRBD2 (5 bases each). Germline V gene lookup returns CDR1 GTSNPN and CDR2 SVGIG (reference sequence). CDR3 length: 13 amino acids. The CDR3 bases are TGTGCCTGGAGTTCAGGGCACACCGGGGAGCCGTTTTTT. It translates to CAWSSGHTGEPFF.

The J gene is TRBJ2-1, the V gene TRBV7-9; unclear D gene. Trimming removed 2 bases at V and 8 bases at J, with 10 bases between. Germline V gives CDR1 SEHNR, CDR2 FQNEAQ (reference sequence). The CDR3 runs 13 residues. This CDR3 is CASSLLSTDEQFF. CDR3 in DNA: TGTGCCAGCAGCTTACTCAGTACCGATGAGCAGTTCTTC. The whole variable domain, filled in from reference TRBV7-9 and TRBJ2-1, reads DTGVSQNPRHKITKRGQNVTFRCDPISEHNRLYWYRQTLGQGPEFLTYFQNEAQLEKSRLLSDRFSAERPKGSFSTLEIQRTEQGDSAMYLCASSLLSTDEQFFGPGTRLTVL.

This clone is medium-sized within its sample. The chain employs TRBV7-8 and TRBJ2-7, with 8 bases fitting TRBD1. Trimming removed 5 bases from V and 1 base from J; junction bases left unmatched: 7. The CDR3 contains 15 residues. Per germline, CDR1 SGHVS and CDR2 FQNEAQ. Here the CDR3 DNA reads TGTGCCAGCAGCACCCGACAGGGGCCATCCTACGAGCAGTACTTC. Amino acid sequence: CASSTRQGPSYEQYF.

This clone was counted a few times. This sequence joins TRBV19 and TRBJ2-5; D is ambiguous. Germline lookup yields CDR1 LNHDA and CDR2 SQIVND (reference sequence). This CDR3 has 11 amino acids. Trimming pared 3 bases from V and 3 bases from J, leaving 2 bases between. The CDR3 DNA is TGTGCCAGTAGTATTAAAGAGACCCAGTACTTC. It is translated as CASSIKETQYF.